This TCR beta chain was recorded in a study of blood T cells in healthy people across ages. General study points: The unknown donor CMV status may have confounded expanded clonotype changes.

Only a few counts were recorded for this clonotype. Antigen: not known. CDR3 length equals 13 residues. CDR1 is MNHNS, CDR2 SASEGT, per germline. V gave up 8 bases and J gave up 0 bases, with 11 bases separating them. A J-beta primer mix and a sample-barcoded 5' primer were used in a second PCR of about 7 to 12 cycles. TCRdb reprocessed the 5' RACE reads via MiXCR and lists one record per CDR3 protein. This table holds roughly 1,100,000 distinct CDR3 sequences, approximately 25% found once. The sample was also linked to a second study, of T cells of mothers and their children.

The rearrangement joins TRBV6-1 to TRBJ2-7; D might be TRBD2 (5 bases). The TCR comes from a girl aged 2 to 9 in good health. Sample: blood. CDR3 residues: CASQAASSYEQYF. In DNA, the CDR3 is TGTGCCAGCCAAGCGGCGAGCTCCTACGAGCAGTACTTC.